Listed below are T cell receptor beta chains from one sample, sequenced in a study of OX40 agonist ivuxolimab in advanced cancers. Repertoires were generated with immunoSEQ multiplex PCR, while TCRdb's copy carries only in-frame clones and drops some. The table lists 75,000 or so clones, roughly 84% of them singletons. Sequencing used CD4+ or CD8+ T cells sorted from blood, obtained in a trial of the OX40 agonist ivuxolimab. Every receptor here comes from an adult with an advanced solid tumor such as melanoma, head and neck, liver or kidney cancer. Both conserved end residues are part of each CDR3. Each record gives: D gene, J gene, clone size, V gene, CDR3 protein, CDR3 DNA. The D gene is left open where the match is weak. Size tells how often a clone was seen (once, few, many) or the class of an expanded clone, and some rows leave it out.

>TRBD1|TRBJ2-7|NA|TRBV7-2
CASSLNRGSYEQYF
TGTGCCAGCAGCTTAAACAGGGGAAGCTACGAGCAGTACTTC
>NA|TRBJ2-1|NA|TRBV6-1
CASSSRDGYNEQFF
TGTGCCAGCAGTTCCCGGGACGGCTACAATGAGCAGTTCTTC
>NA|TRBJ1-2|NA|TRBV5-1
CASSLGTNYGYTF
TGCGCCAGCAGCTTGGGGACTAACTATGGCTACACCTTC
>TRBD1|TRBJ2-5|NA|TRBV15
CATSRGTLRGLQETQYF
TGTGCCACCAGCAGAGGAACACTCAGGGGGCTGCAAGAGACCCAGTACTTC
>NA|TRBJ1-5|NA|TRBV27
CASSLGVRQPQHF
TGTGCCAGCAGTTTGGGGGTGCGTCAGCCCCAGCATTTT
>NA|TRBJ1-6|NA|TRBV4-2
CASSQAQGDNSPLHF
TGTGCCAGCAGCCAAGCCCAGGGAGATAATTCACCCCTCCACTTT
>NA|TRBJ2-1|NA|TRBV29-1
CSVEERAGQFF
TGCAGCGTTGAAGAACGGGCGGGGCAGTTCTTC
>NA|TRBJ2-2|few|TRBV29-1
CSVVPVENTGELFF
TGCAGCGTTGTTCCGGTCGAGAACACCGGGGAGCTGTTTTTT
>NA|TRBJ1-3|NA|TRBV5-1
CASSLDRSGNTIYF
TGCGCCAGCAGCTTGGATAGATCTGGAAACACCATATATTTT
>NA|TRBJ2-7|NA|TRBV19
CASSMVPLYEQYF
TGTGCCAGTAGTATGGTGCCCTTATACGAGCAGTACTTC
>NA|TRBJ1-5|NA|TRBV30
CAWSVRGRQGNQPQHF
TGTGCCTGGAGTGTAAGAGGGCGACAAGGCAATCAGCCCCAGCATTTT
>NA|TRBJ2-1|NA|TRBV7-9
CASSLDLFF
TGTGCCAGCAGCTTAGATCTGTTCTTC
>NA|TRBJ2-3|NA|TRBV7-9
CASSLTGTARTDTQYF
TGTGCCAGCAGCCTTACCGGGACGGCTCGCACAGATACGCAGTATTTT
>TRBD2|TRBJ2-1|NA|TRBV6-5
CASSYSLAGEYNEQFF
TGTGCCAGCAGTTACTCTCTGGCGGGGGAGTACAATGAGCAGTTCTTC
>TRBD1|TRBJ2-5|NA|TRBV5-4
CASSPTGGGETQYF
TGTGCCAGCAGCCCGACAGGGGGGGGAGAGACCCAGTACTTC
>NA|TRBJ1-1|NA|TRBV4-1
CASRSSWGGAYTEAFF
TGCGCCAGCCGCTCCTCTTGGGGGGGCGCGTACACTGAAGCTTTCTTT
>NA|TRBJ1-1|NA|TRBV29-1
CSVAKDLYTEAFF
TGCAGCGTTGCTAAGGACCTCTACACTGAAGCTTTCTTT
>TRBD2|TRBJ2-2|NA|TRBV7-3
CASSLGLAATGELFF
TGTGCCAGCAGCCTAGGACTAGCGGCCACCGGGGAGCTGTTTTTT
>NA|TRBJ1-1|NA|TRBV5-1
CASSLGTQVNTEAFF
TGCGCCAGCAGCTTGGGGACACAGGTAAACACTGAAGCTTTCTTT
>TRBD1|TRBJ1-6|NA|TRBV6-6
CASSRQGYNSPLHF
TGTGCCAGCAGCCGACAGGGGTACAATTCACCCCTCCACTTT
>NA|TRBJ2-7|NA|TRBV6-6
CASSYSVGGAAEQYF
TGTGCCAGCAGTTACTCAGTAGGAGGGGCCGCCGAGCAGTACTTC
>NA|TRBJ1-1|NA|TRBV27
CASSSPGLNTEAFF
TGTGCCAGCAGTTCCCCGGGATTGAACACTGAAGCTTTCTTT
>NA|TRBJ2-4|NA|TRBV7-2
CASSLDENLINIQYF
TGTGCCAGCAGCCTGGACGAGAACTTAATAAACATTCAGTACTTC
>NA|TRBJ2-5|NA|TRBV10-3
CAISESGPVETQYF
TGTGCCATCAGTGAGTCTGGGCCTGTGGAGACCCAGTACTTC
>NA|TRBJ1-2|few|TRBV5-6
CASSLGQNYGYTF
TGTGCCAGCAGCTTGGGGCAGAACTATGGCTACACCTTC
>NA|TRBJ2-2|once|TRBV6-5
CASTKRKDTGELFF
TGTGCCAGCACGAAAAGAAAGGACACCGGGGAGCTGTTTTTT
>TRBD2|TRBJ2-6|few|TRBV7-9
CASSSGGGILSGANVLTF
TGTGCCAGCAGCTCCGGGGGGGGAATCCTGTCTGGGGCCAACGTCCTGACTTTC
>NA|TRBJ1-1|once|TRBV7-9
CASSAAFRGGGTTEAFF
TGTGCCAGCAGTGCGGCCTTCAGGGGAGGAGGAACAACTGAAGCTTTCTTT
>TRBD2|TRBJ2-2|NA|TRBV7-3
CASSSRLAGSTGELFF
TGTGCCAGCAGCTCGAGACTAGCGGGATCCACCGGGGAGCTGTTTTTT
>NA|TRBJ2-7|NA|TRBV12-5
CASGQGHYEQYF
TGTGCTAGTGGCCAAGGACACTACGAGCAGTACTTC
>NA|TRBJ2-6|NA|TRBV18
CASSGGPGANVLTF
TGTGCCAGCTCAGGGGGCCCCGGGGCCAACGTCCTGACTTTC
>TRBD1|TRBJ1-3|medium-sized|TRBV2
CASRPQGPGNTIYF
TGTGCCAGCAGACCACAGGGGCCTGGAAACACCATATATTTT
>TRBD1|TRBJ2-6|NA|TRBV19
CASSPLTGGTSGANVLTF
TGTGCCAGTAGTCCCCTGACAGGGGGAACCTCTGGGGCCAACGTCCTGACTTTC
>TRBD1|TRBJ1-1|medium-sized|TRBV29-1
CSVYRGKAFF
TGCAGCGTGTACAGGGGGAAAGCTTTCTTT
>NA|TRBJ1-4|NA|TRBV2
CASSEARSNEKLFF
TGTGCCAGCAGTGAAGCCCGGAGTAATGAAAAACTGTTTTTT
>TRBD1|TRBJ1-2|NA|TRBV6-5
CASSYRDRGFYGYTF
TGTGCCAGCAGTTACAGGGACAGGGGGTTCTATGGCTACACCTTC
>TRBD2|TRBJ2-2|NA|TRBV25-1
CASSGLAGGELFF
TGTGCCAGCAGCGGACTAGCGGGAGGGGAGCTGTTTTTT
>NA|TRBJ2-3|NA|TRBV5-1
CASSFGAGWADTQYF
TGCGCCAGCAGCTTTGGGGCGGGGTGGGCAGATACGCAGTATTTT
>NA|TRBJ1-2|NA|TRBV5-1
CASSLDSINGYTF
TGCGCCAGCAGCCTAGACAGTATCAATGGCTACACCTTC
>NA|TRBJ2-2|NA|TRBV19
CASSMEQGWTGELFF
TGTGCCAGTAGTATGGAGCAGGGATGGACCGGGGAGCTGTTTTTT
>TRBD1|TRBJ2-3|NA|TRBV29-1
CSVILPGQGATDTQYF
TGCAGCGTTATCCTACCGGGACAGGGGGCCACAGATACGCAGTATTTT
>NA|TRBJ1-1|few|TRBV20-1
CSATGGTEAFF
TGCAGTGCTACGGGGGGAACTGAAGCTTTCTTT
>NA|TRBJ2-3|NA|TRBV15
CATSRGGSGESTDTQYF
TGTGCCACCAGCAGAGGAGGGTCAGGGGAGAGCACAGATACGCAGTATTTT
>NA|TRBJ2-5|NA|TRBV11-2
CASSRIPGQETQYF
TGTGCCAGCAGCCGGATCCCCGGTCAAGAGACCCAGTACTTC
>NA|TRBJ2-1|NA|TRBV5-6
CASSLKGSYNEQFF
TGTGCCAGCAGCCTGAAGGGTTCCTACAATGAGCAGTTCTTC
>NA|TRBJ1-5|NA|TRBV6-5
CASSFHRYQPQHF
TGTGCCAGCAGTTTCCACAGATATCAGCCCCAGCATTTT
>TRBD2|TRBJ2-1|NA|TRBV11-2
CASSLEMGLLAKNNEQFF
TGTGCCAGCAGCTTAGAAATGGGCCTACTAGCGAAAAACAATGAGCAGTTCTTC
>NA|TRBJ1-3|NA|TRBV2
CASSESMGRGNTIYF
TGTGCCAGCAGTGAAAGTATGGGCCGAGGAAACACCATATATTTT
>NA|TRBJ1-2|NA|TRBV7-2
CASSSWREVSYGYTF
TGTGCCAGCAGCTCGTGGAGGGAAGTATCCTATGGCTACACCTTC
>NA|TRBJ2-5|NA|TRBV29-1
CSVESQDTSKTQYF
TGCAGCGTTGAATCCCAGGACACTAGCAAGACCCAGTACTTC
>NA|TRBJ1-2|NA|TRBV5-4
CASSSTANYGYTF
TGTGCCAGCAGCTCCACAGCTAACTATGGCTACACCTTC
>NA|TRBJ2-1|NA|TRBV9
CASSGTSGSYNEQFF
TGTGCCAGCAGCGGTACGAGTGGCTCCTACAATGAGCAGTTCTTC
>NA|TRBJ2-1|NA|TRBV7-2
CASSLASSQYNEQFF
TGTGCCAGCAGCTTAGCCTCGAGTCAGTACAATGAGCAGTTCTTC
>NA|TRBJ2-1|NA|TRBV27
CASSSPRGRHYNEQFF
TGTGCCAGCAGTTCTCCGAGGGGCAGGCACTACAATGAGCAGTTCTTC
>TRBD2|TRBJ2-7|NA|TRBV29-1
CSVEDSGGKEQYF
TGCAGCGTTGAAGATAGCGGGGGGAAGGAGCAGTACTTC
>NA|TRBJ1-3|NA|TRBV7-3
CASSFRGDSGNTIYF
TGTGCCAGCAGCTTCCGGGGCGACTCTGGAAACACCATATATTTT
>TRBD1|TRBJ1-1|NA|TRBV5-1
CASSLGTGNTEAFF
TGCGCCAGCAGCTTAGGGACAGGGAACACTGAAGCTTTCTTT
>NA|TRBJ2-7|NA|TRBV7-9
CASSLTPSSYEQYF
TGTGCCAGCAGCTTAACCCCGAGCTCCTACGAGCAGTACTTC
>TRBD2|TRBJ2-2|NA|TRBV7-9
CASSPSGRGTGELFF
TGTGCCAGCAGTCCGAGCGGGAGGGGCACCGGGGAGCTGTTTTTT